This entry concerns a single TCR beta chain. The data were taken from a study of T cell changes during pregnancy in multiple sclerosis. This table comes from immunoSEQ multiplex PCR, and its TCRdb copy is limited to in-frame clones, with some not included. The sample has over 100,000 clones, 80% to 95% seen once. Germline-derived CDR1 and CDR2 are WNHNN and SYGVQD (reference sequence). Losses at the gene ends were 0 bases for V and 3 bases for J; bases not matched to a gene: 6. The CDR3 totals 16 residues. The chain links TRBV10-1 to TRBJ2-7, with 9 bases lining up with TRBD2. The sample in question was peripheral blood, obtained in the third trimester of pregnancy. This receptor was identified in a female donor with multiple sclerosis, enrolled in a pregnancy study. CDR3 sequence reads: CASSESRLAESYEQYF. In DNA form, the CDR3 reads TGCGCCAGCAGTGAGTCCCGACTAGCGGAGAGCTACGAGCAGTACTTC.